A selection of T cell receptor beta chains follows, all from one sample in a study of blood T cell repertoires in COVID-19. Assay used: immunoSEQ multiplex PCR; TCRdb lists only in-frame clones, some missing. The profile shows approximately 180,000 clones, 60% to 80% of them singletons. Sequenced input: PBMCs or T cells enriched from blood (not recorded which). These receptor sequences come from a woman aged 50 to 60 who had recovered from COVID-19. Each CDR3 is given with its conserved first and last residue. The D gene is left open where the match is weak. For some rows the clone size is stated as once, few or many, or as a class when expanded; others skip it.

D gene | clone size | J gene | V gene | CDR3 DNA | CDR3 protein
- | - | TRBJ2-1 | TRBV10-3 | TGTGCCATCAGTCCCCGACGGTACGGGGACAATGAGCAGTTCTTC | CAISPRRYGDNEQFF
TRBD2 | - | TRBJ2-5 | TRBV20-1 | TGCAGTGCTAGTACGTCTAGCGGGAGAGAGACCCAGTACTTC | CSASTSSGRETQYF
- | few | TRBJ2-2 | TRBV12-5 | TGTGCTAGTGGTTCAAGGGGAGGAAACGGGGGCACCGGGGAGCTGTTTTTT | CASGSRGGNGGTGELFF
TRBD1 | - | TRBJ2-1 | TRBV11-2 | TGTGCCAGCAGGGGACAGGGCCGAAATGAGCAGTTCTTC | CASRGQGRNEQFF
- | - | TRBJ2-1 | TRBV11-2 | TGTGCCAGCAGCTTAGATAGGGGCCCCTACAATGAGCAGTTCTTC | CASSLDRGPYNEQFF
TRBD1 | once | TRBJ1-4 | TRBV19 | TGTGCCAGTAGTAACCAGGGGGCAAGAGGCAATGAAAAACTGTTTTTT | CASSNQGARGNEKLFF
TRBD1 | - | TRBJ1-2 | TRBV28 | TGTGCCAGCAGTTCGCAAGGGACAGGGAGGCGAGGCTACACCTTC | CASSSQGTGRRGYTF
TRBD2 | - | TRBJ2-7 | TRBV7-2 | TGTGCCAGCAGCCCCGGGACTAGCGGGGTCTACGAGCAGTACTTC | CASSPGTSGVYEQYF
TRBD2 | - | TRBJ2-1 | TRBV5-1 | TGCGCCAGCAGCTTGGAGGGGGGACTAGCGAGCTACAATGAGCAGTTCTTC | CASSLEGGLASYNEQFF
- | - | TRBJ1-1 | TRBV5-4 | TGTGCCAGCAGCTTAGGGGGGAGGGAGAGTTACACTGAAGCTTTCTTT | CASSLGGRESYTEAFF
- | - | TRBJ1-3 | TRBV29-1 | TGCAGCGTTGACCCAGGGGACAACGCATGGAGTGGAAACACCATATATTTT | CSVDPGDNAWSGNTIYF
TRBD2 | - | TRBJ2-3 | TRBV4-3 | TGCGCCAGCAGCCGTGGCGGGAGGGGCAGCACAGATACGCAGTATTTT | CASSRGGRGSTDTQYF
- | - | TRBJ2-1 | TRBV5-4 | TGTGCCAGCAGCCCCGAAGGCTCAGGCTCCTACAATGAGCAGTTCTTC | CASSPEGSGSYNEQFF
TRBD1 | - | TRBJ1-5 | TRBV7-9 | TGTGCCAGCAGCTCCGGGACAGGGAGCGTTTATAGCAATCAGCCCCAGCATTTT | CASSSGTGSVYSNQPQHF
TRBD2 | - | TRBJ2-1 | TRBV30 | TGTGCCTGGAGTGTACCTAGCGGGACTCCCTACAATGAGCAGTTCTTC | CAWSVPSGTPYNEQFF
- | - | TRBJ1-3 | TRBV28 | TGTGCCAGCAGTTTATGGGGTGGGGGGTCTGGAAACACCATATATTTT | CASSLWGGGSGNTIYF
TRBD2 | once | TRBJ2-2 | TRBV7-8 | TGTGCCAGCAGCTTACCCCAGGGAGCGGGAGCCACCGGGGAGCTGTTTTTT | CASSLPQGAGATGELFF
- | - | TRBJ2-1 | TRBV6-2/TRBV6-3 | TGTGCCAGCAGTTACTCCCTCGGCGGGCCTACCCACAATGAGCAGTTCTTC | CASSYSLGGPTHNEQFF
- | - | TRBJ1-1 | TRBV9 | TGTGCCAGCAGCAGAGGGTCAGCGGCTGAAGCTTTCTTT | CASSRGSAAEAFF
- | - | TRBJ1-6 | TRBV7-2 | TGTGCCAGCAGCTCCCTGGGGGGGGCAGGGAGTTCACCCCTCCACTTT | CASSSLGGAGSSPLHF
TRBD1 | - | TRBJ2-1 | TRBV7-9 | TGTGCCAGCAGCTTCGGGACAGGGAACTTCAATGAGCAGTTCTTC | CASSFGTGNFNEQFF
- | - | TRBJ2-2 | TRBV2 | TGTGCCAGCAGTGAAACGGTGGTCACCGGGGAGCTGTTTTTT | CASSETVVTGELFF